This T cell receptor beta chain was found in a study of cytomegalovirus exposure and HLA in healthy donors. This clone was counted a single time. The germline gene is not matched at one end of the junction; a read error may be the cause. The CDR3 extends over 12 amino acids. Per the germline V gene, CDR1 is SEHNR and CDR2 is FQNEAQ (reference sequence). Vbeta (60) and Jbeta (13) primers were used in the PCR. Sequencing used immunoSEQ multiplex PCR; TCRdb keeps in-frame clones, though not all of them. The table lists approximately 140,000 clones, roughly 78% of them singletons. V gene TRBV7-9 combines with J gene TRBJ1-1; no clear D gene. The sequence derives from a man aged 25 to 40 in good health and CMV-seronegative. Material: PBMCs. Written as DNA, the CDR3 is TGTTCCAGCAGCTCTACGAACACTGAAGCTTTCTTT. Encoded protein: CSSSSTNTEAFF.